The 16 T cell receptor beta chains reported below all come from one sample, sequenced in a study of molecular identifiers for immune sequencing clone quantification. One entry per CDR3 protein, called by TCRdb with MiXCR from the PCR reads. The sample records about 63,000 distinct CDR3 sequences, under 20% being singletons. Sequencing was done on a sample of naive CD8+ T cells from blood, with Jurkat cell RNA spiked in. Subset specified: FACS-sorted CD8+CD4-CCR7+CD45RA+ naive T cells. The receptors come from a human donor in good health. Some libraries in this study had Jurkat cell RNA spiked in.

A few counts support this clonotype. The junction shows a germline mismatch at one end, possibly a read error. The genes are TRBV4-1 and TRBJ1-3; D gene unclear. The CDR3 length is 13 residues. Germline V gene lookup returns CDR1 MGHRA and CDR2 YSYEKL. DNA of the CDR3: TGCGCCAGCAGCCAAGAGTTTGGAAACATCATATATTTT. This codes for CASSQEFGNIIYF.

This clonotype came up a few times. The rearrangement links TRBV15 to TRBJ1-1; the D is unclear. The V end lost 1 base, the J end lost 1 base, and 1 base lay between the germline ends. The CDR3 length is 12 residues. Germline V lookup: CDR1 LNHNV, CDR2 YYDKDF (reference sequence). CDR3 DNA: TGTGCCACCAGCAGAGCGAACACTGAAGCTTTCTTT. It yields the protein CATSRANTEAFF.

This clonotype was seen at least ten times. This chain's CDR3 is CASSLSPAFLNTGELFF. CDR3 nucleotide sequence: TGTGCCAGCAGCCTTAGCCCGGCCTTTCTCAACACCGGGGAGCTGTTTTTT. The rearrangement links TRBV9 to TRBJ2-2; no reliable D call. CDR3 length: 17 amino acids. V shed 4 bases and J shed 2 bases, with 18 bases lying between them. The germline V gene encodes CDR1 SGDLS and CDR2 YYNGEE.

A remark on this clonotype: This may be a read error, as it is one base from a much larger clone. The chain recombines TRBV6-6 with TRBJ1-2; no clear D. Germline V gene sequence: CDR1 MNHNY, CDR2 SVGAGI (reference sequence). This CDR3 is built from 14 residues. In DNA form, the CDR3 reads TGTGCCAGCAGTTACTCGAGCGATAACTATGGCTACGCCTTC. It encodes CASSYSSDNYGYAF.

This clonotype was recorded many times. J is TRBJ2-1 and V is TRBV4-3; TRBD2 might be the D (5 bases). This CDR3 is built from 12 residues. Trimming cost V 0 bases and J 9 bases, with 6 bases left between them. Germline CDR1 is LGHNA and CDR2 is YSLEER. CDR3 loop: CASSQDGLEQFF. CDR3 in DNA: TGCGCCAGCAGCCAAGATGGACTTGAGCAGTTCTTC.

The V and J genes are TRBV29-1 and TRBJ1-3; no definite D call. CDR3 length: 14 residues. V dropped 6 bases and J dropped 0 bases, with 12 bases sitting between them. Germline V CDR1 and CDR2: SQVTM, ANQGSEA. The CDR3 is CSVLPINSGNTIYF. DNA of the CDR3: TGCAGCGTCCTCCCCATAAACTCTGGAAACACCATATATTTT.

This clonotype was seen only a few times. CDR3 coding DNA: TGTGCCTGGGGTCCCCGCCTAGCGGGAGTTGCAGATACGCAGTATTTT. Encoded protein: CAWGPRLAGVADTQYF. The chain recombines TRBV30 with TRBJ2-3; 10 bases fit TRBD2. The CDR3 length is 16 residues. Germline V gene sequence: CDR1 GTSNPN, CDR2 SVGIG (reference sequence). V shed 5 bases and J 4 bases; nucleotides not matched to a gene: 12.

The chain links TRBV20-1 to TRBJ2-1; D tentatively fits TRBD1 or TRBD2 (5 bases each). Germline lookup yields CDR1 DFQATT and CDR2 SNEGSKA (reference sequence). The V end was cut by 4 bases, the J end by 4 bases, with 20 bases between. The CDR3 consists of 16 residues. CDR3 sequence: CSATGQAQDTYNEQFF. The DNA of the CDR3 is TGCAGTGCTACGGGGCAAGCCCAAGACACGTACAATGAGCAGTTCTTC.

As concerns this clonotype: A junction end diverges from the germline sequence, so it may reflect a read error. The chain links TRBV20-1 to TRBJ2-7, with unresolved D. The length of the CDR3 is 16 residues. In germline, CDR1 is DFQATT, CDR2 SNEGSKA (reference sequence). The CDR3 protein is CSARRRTPHPSYEQYF. The CDR3 nucleotides are TGCAGTGCTAGAAGGCGTACGCCCCACCCCTCCTATGAGCAGTACTTC.

In its sample, this clonotype was seen many times. The J gene is TRBJ2-7, the V gene TRBV7-9, with unresolved D. The CDR3 has 17 residues. Germline loops: CDR1 SEHNR, CDR2 FQNEAQ (reference sequence). The V gene lost 0 bases and the J gene lost 2 bases, with 17 bases spanning the gap. In nucleotides, the CDR3 is TGTGCCAGCAGCTTAGCGCCCCTCACACCCGGCACCTACGAGCAGTACTTC. Encoded protein: CASSLAPLTPGTYEQYF.

This clonotype was recorded at least ten times. The CDR3: CASSYSYEQYF. In DNA form, the CDR3 reads TGTGCCAGCAGCTACTCCTACGAGCAGTACTTC. The genes are TRBV14 and TRBJ2-7; the D is unclear. Deletions cut 5 bases from V and 0 bases from J, with 2 bases between. There are 11 residues in the CDR3. CDR1 is SGHDN and CDR2 is FVKESK in the germline V gene.

This clonotype was counted at least ten times. V gene TRBV5-1 combines with J gene TRBJ1-3; a weak D match, TRBD1 (6 bases). Deletions cut 2 bases from V and 0 bases from J, with 12 bases between. CDR3 length equals 16 residues. Germline V gives CDR1 SGHRS, CDR2 YFSETQ. The CDR3 DNA is TGCGCCAGCAGCTTCGGAGGACAGTCCTCTGGAAACACCATATATTTT. Translating it yields CASSFGGQSSGNTIYF.

The CDR3 DNA is TGTGCCAGCGGGTTGAAGACCTACGAGCAGTACTTC. Translation: CASGLKTYEQYF. The chain recombines TRBV12-3 or TRBV12-4 with TRBJ2-7; unclear D gene. Deletions cut 8 bases from V and 2 bases from J, with 10 bases between. There are 12 residues in the CDR3.

This clonotype has at least ten counts. This chain joins TRBV3-1 and TRBJ2-2, with 9 bases matching TRBD2. The CDR3 spans 17 residues. Germline assignment: CDR1 LGHDT and CDR2 YNNKEL (reference sequence). The V segment lost 1 base and the J segment 0 bases; nucleotides outside the gene matches: 3. CDR3 in amino acids: CASSQVPSGANTGELFF. The CDR3 DNA reads TGTGCCAGCAGCCAAGTCCCTAGCGGGGCGAACACCGGGGAGCTGTTTTTT.

This clonotype was observed many times. The chain carries TRBV7-9 and TRBJ1-1, with a tentative D call TRBD1 (5 bases). Germline V gene lookup returns CDR1 SEHNR and CDR2 FQNEAQ (reference sequence). This CDR3 has 15 residues. Trimming took 7 bases from V and 4 from J, leaving 19 bases between them. CDR3 in amino acids: CASTQTARSGTEAFF. The CDR3 bases are TGTGCCAGCACCCAGACAGCCCGCTCTGGCACTGAAGCTTTCTTT.

This clonotype was found many times. CDR3 sequence (DNA): TGTGCCAGCAGCTTAACACCGGGGATTCTCACTGAAGCTTTCTTT. Amino acids: CASSLTPGILTEAFF. The chain has TRBV7-3 and TRBJ1-1; no clear D gene. This CDR3 is built from 15 residues. Between the trimmed V and J ends, which lost 0 bases and 4 bases, there was a span of 12 bases. The germline gives CDR1 SGHTA, CDR2 FQGTGA.